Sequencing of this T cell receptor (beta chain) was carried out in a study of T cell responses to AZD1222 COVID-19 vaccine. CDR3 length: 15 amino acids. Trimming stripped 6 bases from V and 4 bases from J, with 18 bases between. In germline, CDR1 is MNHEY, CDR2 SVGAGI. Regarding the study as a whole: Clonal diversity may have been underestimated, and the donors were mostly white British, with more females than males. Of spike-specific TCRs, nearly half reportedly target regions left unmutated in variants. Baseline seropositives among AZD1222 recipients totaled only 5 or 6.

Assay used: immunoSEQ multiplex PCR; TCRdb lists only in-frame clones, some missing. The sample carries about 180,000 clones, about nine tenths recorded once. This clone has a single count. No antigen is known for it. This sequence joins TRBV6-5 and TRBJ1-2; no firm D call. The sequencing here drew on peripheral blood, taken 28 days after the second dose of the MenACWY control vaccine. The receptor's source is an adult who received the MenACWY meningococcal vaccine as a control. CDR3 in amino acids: CASSPVGRQFYGYTF. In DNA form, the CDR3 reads TGTGCCAGCAGCCCCGTCGGACGGCAATTCTATGGCTACACCTTC.